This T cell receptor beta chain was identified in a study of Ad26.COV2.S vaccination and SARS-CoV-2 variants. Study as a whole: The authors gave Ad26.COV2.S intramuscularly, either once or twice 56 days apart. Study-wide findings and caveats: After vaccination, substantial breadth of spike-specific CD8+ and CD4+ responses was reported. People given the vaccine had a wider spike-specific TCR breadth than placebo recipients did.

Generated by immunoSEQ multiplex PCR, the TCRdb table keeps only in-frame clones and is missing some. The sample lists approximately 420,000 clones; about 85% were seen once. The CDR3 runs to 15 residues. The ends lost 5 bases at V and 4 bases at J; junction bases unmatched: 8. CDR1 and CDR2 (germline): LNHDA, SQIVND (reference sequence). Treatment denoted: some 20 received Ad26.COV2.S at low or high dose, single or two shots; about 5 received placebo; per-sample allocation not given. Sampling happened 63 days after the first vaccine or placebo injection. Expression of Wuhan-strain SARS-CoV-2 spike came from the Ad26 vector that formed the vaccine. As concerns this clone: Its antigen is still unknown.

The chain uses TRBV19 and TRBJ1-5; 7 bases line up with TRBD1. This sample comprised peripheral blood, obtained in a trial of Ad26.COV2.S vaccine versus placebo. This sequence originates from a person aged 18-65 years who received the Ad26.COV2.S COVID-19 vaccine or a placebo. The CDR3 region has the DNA TGTGCCAGTAGTCCGGACGGGACAGTAAATCAGCCCCAGCATTTT. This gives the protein CASSPDGTVNQPQHF. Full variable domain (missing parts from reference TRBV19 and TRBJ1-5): DGGITQSPKYLFRKEGQNVTLSCEQNLNHDAMYWYRQDPGQGLRLIYYSQIVNDFQKGDIAEGYSVSREKKESFPLTVTSAQKNPTAFYLCASSPDGTVNQPQHFGDGTRLSIL.